This T cell receptor (beta chain) was recorded in a study of regulatory T cells in long-lasting Graves disease. Study results and caveats: TCR diversity was lower in persistent Graves' patients than in newly diagnosed ones. It is possible that accuracy was reduced by the small size of the sample.

Stated time point: persistent/refractory GD, antithyroid drugs over 5 years with positive TRAb. Scientists built the TCR library using RNA that was extracted from PBMCs. The patient group derived from an endocrinology department in Xi'an, China. The CDR3 consists of 14 residues. Germline assignment: CDR1 MNHNS and CDR2 SASEGT. The ends were cut back, 3 bases at V and 1 base at J, with 9 bases in the middle. Only a few counts were recorded for this clonotype. Its target is not known. A read error may be the cause here, since a much bigger clone is one base away. Arm-PCR of CDR3 regions with iRepertoire HTBI primers generated TCR beta libraries. MiXCR was run by TCRdb on the multiplex PCR reads, yielding one entry per CDR3 protein. The sample lists approximately 380,000 distinct CDR3 sequences; roughly 20% were seen once.

Here the sequenced sample was peripheral blood mononuclear cells (PBMCs), taken when the disease was refractory, from a patient treated with antithyroid drugs. The chain uses TRBV6-1 and TRBJ1-1, with D maybe TRBD1 (6 bases). The TCR comes from a female donor with Graves disease. For the CDR3, the DNA is TGTGCCAGCAGTGAGTCCAGGGGGAACACTGAAGCTTTCTTT. Translation: CASSESRGNTEAFF.